What follows are 21 T cell receptor beta chains derived from one specimen sequenced in a study of CD8 T cell repertoires and HIV-1 epitope variants (TCRdb year 2020). What these receptors recognize is not known. Library preparation was by the immunoSEQ multiplex PCR assay. TCRdb provides this immuneACCESS table in a form limited to in-frame rearrangements. Some clones are lacking; in checked studies, under half of them reflect an unresolved V gene, and why the rest are absent is not known. The sample data list under 5,500 clones, and 66% of these were observed just once. Clones ranked in the top ten supply around 45% of the sample. The sequenced material came from cultured CD8+ T cells derived from PBMCs. All receptors derive from a male donor with HIV.

This clone was recorded once. The CDR3, as DNA: TGTGCCAGCAGCGTGGCTAGCGGGGGGAGTTACACAGATACGCAGTATTTT. Translated: CASSVASGGSYTDTQYF. The chain couples TRBV9 to TRBJ2-3; 11 positions match TRBD2. Germline V lookup: CDR1 SGDLS, CDR2 YYNGEE. J lost 2 bases, V lost 2 bases, and 7 bases had no gene match. This CDR3 is 17 amino acids long.

The genes are TRBV7-3 and TRBJ2-5; a weak D match, TRBD1 (5 bases). Germline V CDR1 and CDR2: SGHTA, FQGTGA. V lost 5 bases and J lost 1, with 8 bases in between. This CDR3 region has 13 residues. CDR3 in amino acids: CASSQDSQETQYF. The CDR3 DNA follows: TGTGCCAGCAGCCAAGACAGCCAAGAGACCCAGTACTTC.

The chain links TRBV4-1 to TRBJ2-7; no clear D gene. Trimming cost V 0 bases and J 2 bases, with 11 bases left between them. CDR3 length equals 15 residues. Germline-derived CDR1 and CDR2 are MGHRA and YSYEKL. DNA for the CDR3: TGCGCCAGCAGCCAAGATTCGAGTTCCCCCTACGAGCAGTACTTC. Translation: CASSQDSSSPYEQYF.

This clone was observed a handful of times. The genes are TRBV11-2 and TRBJ2-7; a possible D gene is TRBD2 (5 bases). The CDR3 contains 12 residues. Trimming removed 8 bases at V and 7 bases at J, with 15 bases between. Germline CDR1 and CDR2: SGHAT and FQNNGV. The CDR3 DNA reads TGTGCCAGCGGGGAACGGGGTCGAGAGCAGTACTTC. Translating gives CASGERGREQYF.

The rearrangement joins TRBV5-6 to TRBJ1-1; D ambiguous. Germline V lookup: CDR1 SGHDT, CDR2 YYEEEE. Between the trimmed V and J ends, which lost 3 bases and 2 bases, there was a span of 8 bases. The CDR3 extends over 13 amino acids. The CDR3: CASSSGINTEAFF. CDR3 nucleotides: TGTGCCAGCAGCTCCGGGATTAACACTGAAGCTTTCTTT.

This clone occurred once. The rearrangement links TRBV29-1 to TRBJ2-7, with D possibly being TRBD1 (5 bases). CDR1 is SQVTM and CDR2 is ANQGSEA in the germline V gene. The V end was cut by 3 bases, the J end by 0 bases, with 12 bases between. The CDR3 totals 14 residues. DNA of the CDR3: TGCAGCGTTGAGTTGACAGAACTCTCCTACGAGCAGTACTTC. Translated, it gives CSVELTELSYEQYF.

This clone occurred a few times. The chain employs TRBV7-9 and TRBJ2-5; weak D call: TRBD1 (5 bases). Germline V gene lookup returns CDR1 SEHNR and CDR2 FQNEAQ (reference sequence). The V end was cut by 4 bases, the J end by 4 bases, with 13 bases between. CDR3 length: 14 residues. CDR3 loop: CASSSTQGLETQYF. The CDR3 bases are TGTGCCAGCAGCTCGACCCAGGGTTTAGAGACCCAGTACTTC.

The chain couples TRBV27 to TRBJ1-5; no clear D gene. Per the germline V gene, CDR1 is MNHEY and CDR2 is SMNVEV (reference sequence). V was pared by 3 bases and J by 1 base, with 7 bases between. This CDR3 is 14 amino acids long. CDR3 sequence reads: CASSFVGSNQPQHF. CDR3 nucleotides: TGTGCCAGCAGTTTTGTCGGAAGCAATCAGCCCCAGCATTTT.

This clone was seen more than once but under ten times. The V and J genes are TRBV4-1 and TRBJ2-1; D remains ambiguous. Trimming took 4 bases from V and 4 from J, leaving 11 bases between them. The CDR3 runs to 14 residues. Germline V lookup: CDR1 MGHRA, CDR2 YSYEKL. CDR3 sequence: CASSRIGDYNEQFF. The CDR3 DNA sequence: TGCGCCAGCAGCCGTATAGGCGATTACAATGAGCAGTTCTTC.

The chain couples TRBV15 to TRBJ2-1; 11 bases line up with TRBD1. Germline loops: CDR1 LNHNV, CDR2 YYDKDF (reference sequence). The CDR3 is made up of 13 amino acids. This CDR3 reads CAVRTGGFNEQFF. The CDR3 coding sequence is TGTGCTGTTCGGACAGGGGGCTTCAATGAGCAGTTCTTC.

CDR3 residues: CASSGGGTRGTDTQYF. CDR3 in DNA: TGTGCCAGCAGCGGGGGAGGGACGAGGGGCACAGATACGCAGTATTTT. J is TRBJ2-3 and V is TRBV5-4; 7 bases fit TRBD2. Germline CDR1 and CDR2: SGHNT and YYREEE (reference sequence). V trimming: 4 bases; J trimming: 1 base; junction bases outside the gene matches: 9. The CDR3 runs to 16 residues.

This rearrangement joins TRBV13 to TRBJ2-5; D not certain. The CDR3 covers 14 residues. Germline assignment: CDR1 PRHDT and CDR2 FYEKMQ (reference sequence). Trimming took 3 bases from V and 2 from J, leaving 10 bases between them. CDR3 loop: CASSFLTPQETQYF. Written as DNA, the CDR3 is TGTGCCAGCAGCTTCCTAACACCTCAAGAGACCCAGTACTTC.

By its share, this clone is medium-sized. V is TRBV28 and J is TRBJ2-5, with 8 bases aligning to TRBD1. Germline assignment: CDR1 MDHEN and CDR2 SYDVKM. The junction had 5 bases not matched to a gene; V was cut back by 4 bases and J by 1 base. This CDR3 comprises 15 residues. DNA for the CDR3: TGTGCCAGCAGTTCCCCGGACAGGGCCCAAGAGACCCAGTACTTC. Translation gives CASSSPDRAQETQYF. The whole variable domain, filled in from reference TRBV28 and TRBJ2-5, reads DVKVTQSSRYLVKRTGEKVFLECVQDMDHENMFWYRQDPGLGLRLIYFSYDVKMKEKGDIPEGYSVSREKKERFSLILESASTNQTSMYLCASSSPDRAQETQYFGPGTRLLVL.

The rearrangement joins TRBV6-4 to TRBJ2-3; TRBD2 agrees at 13 bases. The junction had 1 base not matched to a gene; V was cut back by 0 bases and J by 4 bases. The germline V gene has CDR1 MRHNA and CDR2 SNTAGT. The CDR3 runs 16 residues. The CDR3 reads CASSDSGTSGADTQYF. As DNA, the CDR3 is TGTGCCAGCAGTGACTCCGGGACTAGCGGGGCAGATACGCAGTATTTT.

The chain is built from TRBV5-1 and TRBJ2-7; no clear D gene. This CDR3 has 12 amino acids. V was shortened by 4 bases and J by 0 bases, with 5 bases between the two germline ends. Germline V lookup: CDR1 SGHRS, CDR2 YFSETQ. DNA for the CDR3: TGCGCCAGCAGCGGTTACTCCTACGAGCAGTACTTC. Amino acids: CASSGYSYEQYF.

The chain has TRBV7-9 and TRBJ2-1; 8 nucleotides line up with TRBD2. Germline loops: CDR1 SEHNR, CDR2 FQNEAQ (reference sequence). The J segment lost 2 bases and the V segment lost 5 bases, leaving 8 bases of the junction unmatched. The CDR3 runs 16 residues. The CDR3 loop reads CASSPLRTSPYNEQFF. CDR3 nucleotide sequence: TGTGCCAGCAGCCCACTAAGGACTAGCCCCTACAATGAGCAGTTCTTC.

The chain carries TRBV5-4 and TRBJ1-4, with TRBD1 identical over 9 bases. Germline V gene sequence: CDR1 SGHNT, CDR2 YYREEE (reference sequence). Trimming removed 4 bases from V and 6 bases from J; junction bases left unmatched: 7. The CDR3 loop spans 15 amino acids. CDR3 region: CASSVSGTGYEKLFF. The CDR3 DNA reads as TGTGCCAGCAGCGTTTCCGGGACAGGGTATGAAAAACTGTTTTTT.

The chain is built from TRBV10-3 and TRBJ1-1; D gene unclear. With 10 bases removed from V and 1 base from J, the gap between germline ends came to 13 bases. The CDR3 is 13 amino acids. The germline CDR1 and CDR2 sequences are ENHRY and SYGVKD. CDR3 bases: TGTGCCACCCAAGACCATACGAACACTGAAGCTTTCTTT. Encoded protein: CATQDHTNTEAFF.

The gene calls are TRBV28 and TRBJ2-3; TRBD1 agrees at 9 bases. After removal of 5 bases from V and 3 bases from J, the junction contained 9 bases not matched to a gene. This CDR3 has 16 residues. Germline lookup yields CDR1 MDHEN and CDR2 SYDVKM. The CDR3 protein is CASSPAHRGQTDTQYF. CDR3 bases: TGTGCCAGCAGTCCGGCCCACAGGGGGCAGACAGATACGCAGTATTTT.

The V gene is TRBV11-2, the J gene TRBJ2-5, with D maybe TRBD2 (5 bases). CDR1 and CDR2 (germline): SGHAT, FQNNGV. CDR3 length: 16 residues. Trimming shortened V by 0 bases and J by 4 bases, and 15 bases separated the two germline ends. CDR3 protein: CASSLDLTGSAETQYF. In DNA form, the CDR3 reads TGTGCCAGCAGCTTAGATCTGACTGGGAGCGCAGAGACCCAGTACTTC.

This rearrangement joins TRBV19 to TRBJ1-5; D uncertain. V was pared by 1 base and J by 2 bases, with 6 bases between. There are 14 residues in the CDR3. Germline V gene lookup returns CDR1 LNHDA and CDR2 SQIVND (reference sequence). DNA of the CDR3: TGTGCCAGTAGTATAGTGCAGGGCAATCAGCCCCAGCATTTT. It specifies CASSIVQGNQPQHF.